The 5 T cell receptor beta chains listed next were all sequenced from one sample in a study of control samples from healthy donors and cancer patients. Only in-frame clones appear in the TCRdb table, and some are missing; sequencing was by immunoSEQ multiplex PCR. The sample holds about 170,000 clones, roughly 94% seen once. The sample was blood. The receptors derive from a woman aged 18-29 years in good health.

This chain links TRBV11-2 with TRBJ2-4, with 7 bases that match TRBD1. CDR1 and CDR2 from the germline V gene are SGHAT and FQNNGV. The V segment lost 5 bases and the J segment 8 bases; nucleotides outside the gene matches: 12. The CDR3 runs to 15 residues. CDR3 bases: TGTGCCAGCAGCCCCATAGGGGGCGCATTGTACATTCAGTACTTC. This translates into CASSPIGGALYIQYF.

The chain uses TRBV6-2 or TRBV6-3 and TRBJ2-7; no reliable D call. V was cut by 6 bases and J by 0 bases, with 18 bases left in between. Germline V gene sequence: CDR1 MNHEY, CDR2 SVGEGT. The CDR3 is 16 residues long. The CDR3 DNA reads as TGTGCCAGCAGCCCAACCGACCGATTCTACTCCTACGAGCAGTACTTC. This codes for CASSPTDRFYSYEQYF.

V usage is TRBV6-5 and J usage is TRBJ1-1; D ambiguous. V gave up 4 bases and J gave up 1 base, with 10 bases separating them. Per germline, CDR1 MNHEY and CDR2 SVGAGI. There are 14 residues in the CDR3. CDR3 coding DNA: TGTGCCAGCAGTTCCCTAAAGGGGAACACTGAAGCTTTCTTT. Protein: CASSSLKGNTEAFF.

This sequence joins TRBV10-3 and TRBJ1-3; D gene ambiguous. The CDR3 consists of 13 residues. Looked up from germline, CDR1 is ENHRY and CDR2 is SYGVKD. The V end lost 2 bases, the J end lost 4 bases, and 6 bases lay between the germline ends. The CDR3 spells CAISEQQGNTIYF. The CDR3 DNA reads as TGTGCCATCAGTGAGCAACAGGGAAACACCATATATTTT.

This chain uses TRBV10-3 with TRBJ1-1, with 8 bases aligning to TRBD1. J gave up 2 bases and V 11 bases, and 7 bases lay outside the gene matches. This CDR3 is 13 amino acids long. Germline V gene data show CDR1 as ENHRY and CDR2 as SYGVKD. CDR3: CAASDRDNTEAFF. CDR3 nucleotides: TGTGCCGCATCGGACAGGGATAACACTGAAGCTTTCTTT.